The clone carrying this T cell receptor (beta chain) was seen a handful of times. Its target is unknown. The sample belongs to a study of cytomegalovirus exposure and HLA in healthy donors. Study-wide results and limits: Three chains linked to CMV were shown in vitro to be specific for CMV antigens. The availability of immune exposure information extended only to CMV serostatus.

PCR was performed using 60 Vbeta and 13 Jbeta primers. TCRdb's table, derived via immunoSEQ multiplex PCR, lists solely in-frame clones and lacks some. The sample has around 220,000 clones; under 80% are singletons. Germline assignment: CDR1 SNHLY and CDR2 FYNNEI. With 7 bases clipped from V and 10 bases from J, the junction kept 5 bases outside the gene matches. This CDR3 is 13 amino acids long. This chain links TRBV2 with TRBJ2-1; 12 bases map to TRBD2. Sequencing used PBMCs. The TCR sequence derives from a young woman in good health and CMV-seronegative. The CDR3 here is CASTIGLAGEQFF. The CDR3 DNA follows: TGTGCCAGCACGATCGGACTAGCGGGGGAGCAGTTCTTC.